This T cell receptor beta chain was captured in a study of control samples from healthy donors and cancer patients. Clones were read by immunoSEQ multiplex PCR, and TCRdb kept only the in-frame ones, dropping some. Of 120,000 to 150,000 clones listed, over 85% were seen once; the top ten hold around 5.4%. The TCR comes from a man aged 18 to 35 in good health. Sequenced: blood.

This CDR3 is CAIRDRENTEAFF. The CDR3 DNA is TGTGCCATCAGGGACAGGGAGAACACTGAAGCTTTCTTT. The V and J genes are TRBV10-3 and TRBJ1-1; TRBD1 matches 8 bases. After removal of 6 bases from V and 1 base from J, the junction contained 1 base not matched to a gene. The CDR3 runs 13 residues. The germline V gene has CDR1 ENHRY and CDR2 SYGVKD.